This section outlines one T cell receptor beta chain sequence together with its context. The data are from a study of blood T cell repertoires in COVID-19. Across the study: Acute and convalescent COVID-19 specimens originated in the United States, Italy and Spain. From T cells, B-cell-depleted T cells, or PBMCs came the material, which was cDNA or gDNA.

Source study methods: Using reference gene primer amplification, nucleated cell counts were estimated. The protocol was immunoSEQ multiplex PCR, while the TCRdb copy is restricted to in-frame clones and leaves out a portion. V and J calls and clone size follow that table, whereas D and trimming were derived from the DNA. In the table there are approximately 89,000 clones, more than 75% of which are singletons. This sequence was found in a woman aged 65 to 85 with acute or convalescent COVID-19. The sample taken for sequencing was peripheral blood.

The CDR3 loop reads CASSLYSLTGELFF. The CDR3 coding sequence is TGTGCCAGCAGCTTATACAGCCTCACCGGGGAGCTGTTTTTT. The J gene is TRBJ2-2, the V gene TRBV13; D not certain. V was cut by 2 bases and J by 4 bases, with 8 bases left in between. This CDR3 is built from 14 residues. Per the germline V gene, CDR1 is PRHDT and CDR2 is FYEKMQ (reference sequence).